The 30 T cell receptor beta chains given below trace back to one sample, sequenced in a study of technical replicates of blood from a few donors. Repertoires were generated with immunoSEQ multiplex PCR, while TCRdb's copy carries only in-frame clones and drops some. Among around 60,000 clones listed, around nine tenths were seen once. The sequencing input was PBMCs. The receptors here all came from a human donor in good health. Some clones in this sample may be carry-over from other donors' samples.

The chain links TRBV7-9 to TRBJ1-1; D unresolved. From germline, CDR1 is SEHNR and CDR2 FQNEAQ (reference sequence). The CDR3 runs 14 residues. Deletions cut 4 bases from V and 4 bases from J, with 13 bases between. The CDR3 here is CASSSRDPGTEAFF. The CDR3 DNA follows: TGTGCCAGCAGCTCCCGAGACCCGGGCACTGAAGCTTTCTTT.

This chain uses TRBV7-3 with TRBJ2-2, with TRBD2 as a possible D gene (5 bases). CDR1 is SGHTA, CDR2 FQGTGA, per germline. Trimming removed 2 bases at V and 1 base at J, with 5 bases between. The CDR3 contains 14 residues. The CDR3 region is CASSLAGNTGELFF. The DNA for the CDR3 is TGTGCCAGCAGCTTAGCGGGGAACACCGGGGAGCTGTTTTTT.

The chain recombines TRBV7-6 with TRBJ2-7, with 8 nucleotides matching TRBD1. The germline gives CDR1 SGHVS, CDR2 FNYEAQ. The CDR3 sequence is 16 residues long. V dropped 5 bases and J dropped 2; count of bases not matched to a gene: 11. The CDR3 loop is CASSPLTGGQTYEQYF. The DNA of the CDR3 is TGTGCCAGCAGCCCCCTTACAGGGGGTCAGACCTACGAGCAGTACTTC.

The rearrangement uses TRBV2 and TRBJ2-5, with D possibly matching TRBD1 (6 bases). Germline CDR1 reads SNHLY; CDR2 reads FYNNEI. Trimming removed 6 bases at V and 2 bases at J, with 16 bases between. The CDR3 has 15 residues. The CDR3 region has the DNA TGTGCCAGCAGCCCCTTTGGGACACCACAAGAGACCCAGTACTTC. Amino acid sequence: CASSPFGTPQETQYF.

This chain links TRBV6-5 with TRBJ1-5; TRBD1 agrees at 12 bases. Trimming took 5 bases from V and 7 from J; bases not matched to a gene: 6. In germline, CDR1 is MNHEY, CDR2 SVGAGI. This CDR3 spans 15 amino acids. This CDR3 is CASSGTGGLGQPQHF. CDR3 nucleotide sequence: TGTGCCAGCAGTGGGACAGGGGGCTTAGGGCAGCCCCAGCATTTT.

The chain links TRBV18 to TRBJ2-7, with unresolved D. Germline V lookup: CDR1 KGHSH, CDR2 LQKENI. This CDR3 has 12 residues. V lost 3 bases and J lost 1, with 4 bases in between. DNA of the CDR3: TGTGCCAGCTCACCTGAGTCCTACGAGCAGTACTTC. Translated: CASSPESYEQYF.

CDR3 nucleotides: TGTGCCAGCAGCACTTACAGGGAACTTGAGACCCAGTACTTC. As protein: CASSTYRELETQYF. This chain uses TRBV5-4 with TRBJ2-5, with a tentative D call TRBD1 (6 bases). The germline V gene encodes CDR1 SGHNT and CDR2 YYREEE (reference sequence). V lost 4 bases to trimming and J lost 5 bases, with 15 bases between them. The CDR3 spans 14 residues.

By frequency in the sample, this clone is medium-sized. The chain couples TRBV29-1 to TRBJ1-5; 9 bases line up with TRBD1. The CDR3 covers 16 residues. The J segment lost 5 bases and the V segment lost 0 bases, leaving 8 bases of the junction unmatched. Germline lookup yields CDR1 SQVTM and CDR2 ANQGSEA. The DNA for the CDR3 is TGCAGCGTTGAAGATCTCCCACAGGGGGCAGATCAGCCCCAGCATTTT. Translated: CSVEDLPQGADQPQHF. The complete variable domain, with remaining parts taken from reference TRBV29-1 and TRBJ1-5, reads SAVISQKPSRDICQRGTSLTIQCQVDSQVTMMFWYRQQPGQSLTLIATANQGSEATYESGFVIDKFPISRPNLTFSTLTVSNMSPEDSSIYLCSVEDLPQGADQPQHFGDGTRLSIL.

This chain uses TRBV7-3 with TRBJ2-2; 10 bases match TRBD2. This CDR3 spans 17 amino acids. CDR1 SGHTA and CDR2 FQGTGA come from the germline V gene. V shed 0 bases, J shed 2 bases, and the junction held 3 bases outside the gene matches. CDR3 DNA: TGTGCCAGCAGCTTAACCGCTAGCGGGGGAAACACCGGGGAGCTGTTTTTT. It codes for CASSLTASGGNTGELFF.

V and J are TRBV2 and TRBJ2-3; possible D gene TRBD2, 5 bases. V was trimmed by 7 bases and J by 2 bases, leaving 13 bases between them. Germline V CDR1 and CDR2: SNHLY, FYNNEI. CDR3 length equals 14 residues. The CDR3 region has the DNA TGTGCCAGCAAACGGCAGCGGAACACAGATACGCAGTATTTT. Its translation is CASKRQRNTDTQYF.

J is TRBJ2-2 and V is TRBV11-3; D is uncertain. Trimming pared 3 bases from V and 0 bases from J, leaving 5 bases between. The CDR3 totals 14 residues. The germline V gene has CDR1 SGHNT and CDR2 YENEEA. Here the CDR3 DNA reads TGTGCCAGCAGCTTCGCAGCGAACACCGGGGAGCTGTTTTTT. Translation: CASSFAANTGELFF. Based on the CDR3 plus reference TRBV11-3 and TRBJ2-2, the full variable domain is EAGVVQSPRYKIIEKKQPVAFWCNPISGHNTLYWYLQNLGQGPELLIRYENEEAVDDSQLPKDRFSAERLKGVDSTLKIQPAELGDSAVYLCASSFAANTGELFFGEGSRLTVL.

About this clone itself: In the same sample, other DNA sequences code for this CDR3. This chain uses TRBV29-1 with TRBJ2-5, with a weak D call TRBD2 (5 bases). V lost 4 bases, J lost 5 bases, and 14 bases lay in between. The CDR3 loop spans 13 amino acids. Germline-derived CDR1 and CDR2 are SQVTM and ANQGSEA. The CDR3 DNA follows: TGCAGCGTTGGAAACAGCGGTGTGGAGACCCAGTACTTC. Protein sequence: CSVGNSGVETQYF.

CDR3 sequence reads: CASSVSGALGEKLFF. Written as DNA, the CDR3 is TGTGCCAGCAGCGTATCAGGGGCCCTTGGTGAAAAACTGTTTTTT. This sequence joins TRBV9 and TRBJ1-4; a possible D gene is TRBD1 (6 bases). The ends were cut back, 1 base at V and 7 bases at J, with 14 bases in the middle. Germline CDR1 is SGDLS and CDR2 is YYNGEE. The CDR3 spans 15 residues.

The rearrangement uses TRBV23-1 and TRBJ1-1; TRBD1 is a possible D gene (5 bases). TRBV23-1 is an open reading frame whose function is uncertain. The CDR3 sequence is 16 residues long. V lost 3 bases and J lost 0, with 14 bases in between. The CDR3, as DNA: TGCGCCAGCAGTCAGCCGACAGCAGATCTGAACACTGAAGCTTTCTTT. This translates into CASSQPTADLNTEAFF.

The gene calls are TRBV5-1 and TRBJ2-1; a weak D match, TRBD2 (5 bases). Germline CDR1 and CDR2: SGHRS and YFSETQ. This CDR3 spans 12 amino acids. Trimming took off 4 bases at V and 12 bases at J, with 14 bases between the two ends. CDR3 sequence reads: CASSPPSEGQFF. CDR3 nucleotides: TGCGCCAGCAGCCCCCCGAGCGAGGGGCAGTTCTTC.

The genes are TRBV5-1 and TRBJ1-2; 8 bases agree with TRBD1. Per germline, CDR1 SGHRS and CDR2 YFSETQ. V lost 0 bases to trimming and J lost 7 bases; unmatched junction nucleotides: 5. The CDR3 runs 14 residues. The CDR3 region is CASSLVQGASGYTF. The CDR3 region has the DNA TGCGCCAGCAGCTTGGTGCAGGGGGCGAGTGGCTACACCTTC.

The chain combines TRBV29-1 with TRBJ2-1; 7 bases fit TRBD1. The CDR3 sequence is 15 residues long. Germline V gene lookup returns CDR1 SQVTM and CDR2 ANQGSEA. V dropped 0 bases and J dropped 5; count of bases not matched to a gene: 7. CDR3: CSVEDFRDSNNEQFF. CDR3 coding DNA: TGCAGCGTTGAAGATTTTCGGGACAGCAACAATGAGCAGTTCTTC.

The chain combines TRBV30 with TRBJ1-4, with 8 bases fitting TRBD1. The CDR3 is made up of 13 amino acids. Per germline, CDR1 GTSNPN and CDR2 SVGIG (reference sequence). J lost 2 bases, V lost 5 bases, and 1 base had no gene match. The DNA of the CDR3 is TGTGCCTGGCAGGGGGCGACTAATGAAAAACTGTTTTTT. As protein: CAWQGATNEKLFF.

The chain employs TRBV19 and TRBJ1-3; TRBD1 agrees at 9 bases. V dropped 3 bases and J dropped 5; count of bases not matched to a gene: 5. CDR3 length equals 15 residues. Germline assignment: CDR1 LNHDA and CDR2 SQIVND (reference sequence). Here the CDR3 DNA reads TGTGCCAGTAGTATCGGTAACAGGGGGCGAAACACCATATATTTT. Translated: CASSIGNRGRNTIYF.

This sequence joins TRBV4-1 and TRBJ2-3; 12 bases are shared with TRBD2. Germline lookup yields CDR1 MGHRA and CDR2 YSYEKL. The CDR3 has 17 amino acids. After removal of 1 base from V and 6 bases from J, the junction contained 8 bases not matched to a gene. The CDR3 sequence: CASSQGLAGGPGDTQYF. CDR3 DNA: TGCGCCAGCAGCCAAGGGCTAGCGGGAGGGCCCGGGGATACGCAGTATTTT.

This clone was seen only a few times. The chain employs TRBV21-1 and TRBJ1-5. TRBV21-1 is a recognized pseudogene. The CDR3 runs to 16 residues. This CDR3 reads CASSKVRPPEGQPQHF. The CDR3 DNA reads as TGTGCCAGCAGCAAAGTAAGGCCGCCGGAGGGTCAGCCCCAGCATTTT.

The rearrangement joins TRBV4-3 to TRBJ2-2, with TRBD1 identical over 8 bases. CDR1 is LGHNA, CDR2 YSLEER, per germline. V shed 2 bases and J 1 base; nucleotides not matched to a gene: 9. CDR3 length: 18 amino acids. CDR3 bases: TGCGCCAGCAGCCAAACAAATTACAGGGGGTGGAACACCGGGGAGCTGTTTTTT. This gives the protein CASSQTNYRGWNTGELFF.

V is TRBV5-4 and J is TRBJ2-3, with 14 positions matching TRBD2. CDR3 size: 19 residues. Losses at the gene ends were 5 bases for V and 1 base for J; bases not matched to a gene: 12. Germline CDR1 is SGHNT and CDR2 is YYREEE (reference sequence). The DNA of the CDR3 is TGTGCCAGCAGTATGAAAGGGACTAGCGGGAGAACCGGCACAGATACGCAGTATTTT. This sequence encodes CASSMKGTSGRTGTDTQYF.

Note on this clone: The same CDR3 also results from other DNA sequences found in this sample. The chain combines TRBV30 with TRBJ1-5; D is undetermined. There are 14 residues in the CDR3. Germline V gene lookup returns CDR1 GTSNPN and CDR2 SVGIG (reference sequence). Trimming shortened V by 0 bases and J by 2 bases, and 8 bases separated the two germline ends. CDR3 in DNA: TGTGCCTGGAGTGTGGGCGGGGGCAATCAGCCCCAGCATTTT. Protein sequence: CAWSVGGGNQPQHF.

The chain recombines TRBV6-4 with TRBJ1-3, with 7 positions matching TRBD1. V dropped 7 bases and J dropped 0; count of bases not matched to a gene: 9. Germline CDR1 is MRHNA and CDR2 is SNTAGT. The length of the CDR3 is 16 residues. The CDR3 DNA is TGTGCCAGCATACCGGGACAGTCGAGCTCTGGAAACACCATATATTTT. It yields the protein CASIPGQSSSGNTIYF.

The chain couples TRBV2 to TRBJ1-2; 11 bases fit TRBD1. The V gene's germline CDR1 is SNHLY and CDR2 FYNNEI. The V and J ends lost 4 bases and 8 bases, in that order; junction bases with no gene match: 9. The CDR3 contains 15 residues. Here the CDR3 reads CASSAGTGGPWGYTF. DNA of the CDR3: TGTGCCAGCAGTGCTGGGACAGGGGGGCCTTGGGGCTACACCTTC.

The chain's CDR3 is CASTSYGGDEETQYF. The CDR3 DNA sequence: TGTGCCAGCACCTCCTACGGGGGGGACGAGGAGACCCAGTACTTC. The chain carries TRBV9 and TRBJ2-5; TRBD2 aligns across 8 bases. The CDR3 is 15 amino acids. V dropped 6 bases and J dropped 5; count of bases not matched to a gene: 12. CDR1 is SGDLS, CDR2 YYNGEE, per germline.

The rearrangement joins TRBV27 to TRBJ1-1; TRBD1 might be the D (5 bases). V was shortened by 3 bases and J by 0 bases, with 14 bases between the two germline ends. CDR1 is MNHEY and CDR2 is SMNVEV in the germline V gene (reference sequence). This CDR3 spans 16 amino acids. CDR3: CASSFGGWGLNTEAFF. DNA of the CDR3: TGTGCCAGCAGTTTTGGCGGCTGGGGCTTGAACACTGAAGCTTTCTTT.

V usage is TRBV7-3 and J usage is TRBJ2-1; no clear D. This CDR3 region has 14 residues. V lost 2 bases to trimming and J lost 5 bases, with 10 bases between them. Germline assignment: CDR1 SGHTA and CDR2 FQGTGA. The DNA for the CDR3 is TGTGCCAGCAGCTTAGGGCCCCTTCACAATGAGCAGTTCTTC. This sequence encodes CASSLGPLHNEQFF.

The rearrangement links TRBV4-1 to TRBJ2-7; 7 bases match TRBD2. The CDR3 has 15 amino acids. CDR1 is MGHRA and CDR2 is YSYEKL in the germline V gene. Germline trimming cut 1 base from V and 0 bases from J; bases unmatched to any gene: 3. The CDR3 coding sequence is TGCGCCAGCAGCCAAGGTCCTAGCGGCTCCTACGAGCAGTACTTC. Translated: CASSQGPSGSYEQYF.